This T cell receptor (beta chain) is drawn from a study of spatial heterogeneity in lung cancer. Study as a whole: Every unique TCR and UMI combination, on average, appeared more than ten times in raw reads.

Germline V gene lookup returns CDR1 DFQATT and CDR2 SNEGSKA (reference sequence). Trimming removed 7 bases from V and 2 bases from J, with 10 bases in between. This CDR3 has 12 amino acids. General study points: At tumor resection, ubiquitous expanded TCRs were detected in blood more often than later.

Carried by each TCR cDNA molecule was a unique molecular identifier. TCRdb reprocessed the 5' RACE reads with MiXCR, giving one entry per CDR3 protein. Of about 5,100 distinct CDR3 sequences listed, roughly 24% are singletons. Regarding time point: sample taken at primary tumor resection. Without sorting, whole RNA was sequenced from tumor, nontumor lung or frozen PBMC. The roughly 66 donors had untreated early-stage non-small cell lung cancer. This clonotype is medium-sized. The antigen remains unidentified. The chain links TRBV20-1 to TRBJ2-3; D possibly corresponds to TRBD1 (6 bases). The receptor was derived from a male donor with early-stage non-small cell lung cancer. The sequencing here drew on PBMCs, taken at surgery. CDR3 amino acids: CSEAGDTDTQYF. CDR3 nucleotide sequence: TGCAGTGAGGCAGGGGACACAGATACGCAGTATTTT.